What follows are 4 T cell receptor beta chains derived from one specimen sequenced in a study of cytomegalovirus exposure and HLA in healthy donors. The PCR had 60 Vbeta and 13 Jbeta primers. The data were produced by immunoSEQ multiplex PCR, yet TCRdb's version contains in-frame clones alone and is incomplete. The table gives 50,000 or so clones; the top ten clones make up 2.1% of it. Input material: PBMCs. The source of these receptors is a woman in her late teens or twenties in good health and CMV-seronegative.

The rearrangement links TRBV28 to TRBJ2-1; TRBD2 aligns across 14 bases. Trimming cost V 6 bases and J 10 bases; bases outside gene matches: 8. CDR1 MDHEN and CDR2 SYDVKM come from the germline V gene. The CDR3 is 15 amino acids. CDR3 bases: TGTGCCAGCAGGCCGGGACTAGCGGGAGCTGGGGAGCAGTTCTTC. Residues: CASRPGLAGAGEQFF.

V usage is TRBV18 and J usage is TRBJ1-4; possibly TRBD1 for D (5 bases). Germline V gene lookup returns CDR1 KGHSH and CDR2 LQKENI. The CDR3 has 15 residues. V lost 2 bases, J lost 3 bases, and 10 bases lay in between. CDR3 nucleotide sequence: TGTGCCAGCTCACCAAACTCGGGGGCTAATGAAAAACTGTTTTTT. Encoded protein: CASSPNSGANEKLFF.

The gene calls are TRBV30 and TRBJ2-3; D is uncertain. V was trimmed by 0 bases and J by 3 bases, leaving 16 bases between them. The CDR3 spans 16 residues. Germline assignment: CDR1 GTSNPN and CDR2 SVGIG (reference sequence). The CDR3 nucleotides are TGTGCCTGGAGTGTATTCCCTGCAGGTCGGACAGATACGCAGTATTTT. Translation gives CAWSVFPAGRTDTQYF.

V usage is TRBV6-1 and J usage is TRBJ2-7, with D unresolved. CDR3 length: 14 amino acids. The V and J ends lost 6 bases and 4 bases respectively, with 16 bases between them. The germline V gene encodes CDR1 MNHNS and CDR2 SASEGT. The chain's CDR3 is CASRRGYQAYEQYF. The CDR3 DNA reads as TGTGCCAGCAGGCGCGGCTATCAAGCTTACGAGCAGTACTTC.